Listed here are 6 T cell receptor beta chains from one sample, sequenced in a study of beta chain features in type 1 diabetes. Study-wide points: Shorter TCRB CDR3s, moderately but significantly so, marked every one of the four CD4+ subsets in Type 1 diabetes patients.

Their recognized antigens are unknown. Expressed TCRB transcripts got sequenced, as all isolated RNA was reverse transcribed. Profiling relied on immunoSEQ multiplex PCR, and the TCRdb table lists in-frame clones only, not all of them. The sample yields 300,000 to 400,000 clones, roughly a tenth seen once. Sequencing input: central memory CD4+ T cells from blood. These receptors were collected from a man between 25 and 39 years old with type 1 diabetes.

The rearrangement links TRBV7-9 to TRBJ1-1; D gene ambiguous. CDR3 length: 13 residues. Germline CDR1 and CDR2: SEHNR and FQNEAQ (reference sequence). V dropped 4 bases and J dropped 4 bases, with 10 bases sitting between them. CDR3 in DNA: TGTGCCAGCAGCTCCCAGTCGGGCACTGAAGCTTTCTTT. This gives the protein CASSSQSGTEAFF.

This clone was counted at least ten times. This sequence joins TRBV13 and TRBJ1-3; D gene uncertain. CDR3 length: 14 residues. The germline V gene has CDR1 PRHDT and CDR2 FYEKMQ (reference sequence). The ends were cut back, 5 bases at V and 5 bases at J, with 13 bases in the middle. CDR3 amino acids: CASSRLDGRNTIYF. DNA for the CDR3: TGTGCCAGCAGCCGTTTGGACGGGCGAAACACCATATATTTT.

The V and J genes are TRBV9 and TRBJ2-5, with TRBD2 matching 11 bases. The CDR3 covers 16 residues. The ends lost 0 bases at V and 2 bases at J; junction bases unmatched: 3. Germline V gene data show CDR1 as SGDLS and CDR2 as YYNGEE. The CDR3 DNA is TGTGCCAGCAGCGTAGCCCTAGCGGGGGGACAAGAGACCCAGTACTTC. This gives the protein CASSVALAGGQETQYF.

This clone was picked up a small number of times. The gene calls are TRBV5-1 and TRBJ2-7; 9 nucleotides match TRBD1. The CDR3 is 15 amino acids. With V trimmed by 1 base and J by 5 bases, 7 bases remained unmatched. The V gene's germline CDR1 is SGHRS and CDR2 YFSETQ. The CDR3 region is CASSLRGTGGDEQYF. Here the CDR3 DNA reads TGCGCCAGCAGCTTGAGGGGAACAGGGGGCGACGAGCAGTACTTC. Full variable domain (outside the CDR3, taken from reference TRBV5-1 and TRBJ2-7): KAGVTQTPRYLIKTRGQQVTLSCSPISGHRSVSWYQQTPGQGLQFLFEYFSETQRNKGNFPGRFSGRQFSNSRSEMNVSTLELGDSALYLCASSLRGTGGDEQYFGPGTRLTVT.

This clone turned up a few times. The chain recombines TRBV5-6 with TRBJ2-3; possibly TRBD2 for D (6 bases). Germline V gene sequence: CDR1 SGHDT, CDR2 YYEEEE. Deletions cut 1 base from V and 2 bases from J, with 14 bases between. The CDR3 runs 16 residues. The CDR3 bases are TGTGCCAGCAGCTTGACGGGGGAAGCCTACACAGATACGCAGTATTTT. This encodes CASSLTGEAYTDTQYF.

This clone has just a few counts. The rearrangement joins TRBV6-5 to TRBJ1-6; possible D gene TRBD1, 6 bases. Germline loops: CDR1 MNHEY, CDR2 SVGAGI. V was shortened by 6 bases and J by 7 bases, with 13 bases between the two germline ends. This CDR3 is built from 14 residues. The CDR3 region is CASRLQGGNSPLHF. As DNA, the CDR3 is TGTGCCAGCAGGTTACAGGGTGGCAATTCACCCCTCCACTTT.